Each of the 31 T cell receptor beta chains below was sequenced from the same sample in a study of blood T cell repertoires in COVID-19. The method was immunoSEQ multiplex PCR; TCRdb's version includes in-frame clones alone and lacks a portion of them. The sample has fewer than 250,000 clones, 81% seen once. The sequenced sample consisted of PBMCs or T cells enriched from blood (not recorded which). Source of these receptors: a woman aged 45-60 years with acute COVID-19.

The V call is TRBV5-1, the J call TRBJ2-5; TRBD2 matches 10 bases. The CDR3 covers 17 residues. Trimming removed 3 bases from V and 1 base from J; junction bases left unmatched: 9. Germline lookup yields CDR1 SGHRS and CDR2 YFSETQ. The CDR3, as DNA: TGCGCCAGCAGCTGGGGGGGCCTAGCGGGAGTCCAAGAGACCCAGTACTTC. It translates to CASSWGGLAGVQETQYF.

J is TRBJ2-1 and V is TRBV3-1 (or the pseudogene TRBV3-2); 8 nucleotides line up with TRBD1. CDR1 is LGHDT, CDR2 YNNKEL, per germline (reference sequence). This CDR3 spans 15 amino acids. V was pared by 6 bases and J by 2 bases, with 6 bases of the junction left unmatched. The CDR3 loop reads CASRHTGGAYNEQFF. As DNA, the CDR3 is TGTGCCAGCAGGCATACAGGGGGTGCCTACAATGAGCAGTTCTTC.

In DNA, the CDR3 is TGTGCCATCCATGAAGGGGGCAATCAGCCCCAGCATTTT. Its translation: CAIHEGGNQPQHF. This sequence joins TRBV28 and TRBJ1-5; possibly TRBD1 for D (5 bases). V was shortened by 10 bases and J by 2 bases, with 12 bases between the two germline ends. This CDR3 contains 13 residues. Germline values: CDR1 MDHEN, CDR2 SYDVKM.

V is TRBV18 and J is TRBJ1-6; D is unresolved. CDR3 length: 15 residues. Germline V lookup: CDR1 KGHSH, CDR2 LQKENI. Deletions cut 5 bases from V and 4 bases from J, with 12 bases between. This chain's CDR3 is CASSERVSYNSPLHF. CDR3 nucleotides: TGTGCCAGCTCAGAACGAGTTTCATATAATTCACCCCTCCACTTT.

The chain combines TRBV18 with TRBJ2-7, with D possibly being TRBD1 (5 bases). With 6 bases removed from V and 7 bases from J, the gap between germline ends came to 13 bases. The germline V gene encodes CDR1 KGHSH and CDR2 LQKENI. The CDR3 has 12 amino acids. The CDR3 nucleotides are TGTGCCAGCTCGCTAACTCAGGGTGAGCAGTACTTC. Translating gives CASSLTQGEQYF.

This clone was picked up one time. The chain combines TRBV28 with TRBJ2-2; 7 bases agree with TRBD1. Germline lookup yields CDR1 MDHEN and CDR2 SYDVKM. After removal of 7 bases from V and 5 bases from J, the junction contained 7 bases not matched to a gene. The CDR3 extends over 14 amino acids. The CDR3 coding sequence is TGTGCCAGCACTAGGGGGCGCGGGACCGGGGAGCTGTTTTTT. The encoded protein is CASTRGRGTGELFF.

CDR3 sequence (DNA): TGTGCCACCAGCAGAGATCCTTTCCGGGGGGATACTAGCTACGAGCAGTACTTC. The encoded protein is CATSRDPFRGDTSYEQYF. The chain employs TRBV15 and TRBJ2-7; 7 bases fit TRBD2. The CDR3 has 18 residues. CDR1 LNHNV and CDR2 YYDKDF come from the germline V gene (reference sequence). The V gene end was trimmed by 0 bases and the J gene end by 3 bases; junction bases not matched to a gene: 14.

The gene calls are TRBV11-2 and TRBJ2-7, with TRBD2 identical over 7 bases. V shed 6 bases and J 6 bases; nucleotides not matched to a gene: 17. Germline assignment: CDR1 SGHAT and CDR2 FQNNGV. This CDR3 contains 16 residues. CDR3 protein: CASRPESGGGEVEQYF. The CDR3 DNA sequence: TGTGCCAGCAGGCCCGAAAGTGGCGGGGGAGAGGTCGAGCAGTACTTC.

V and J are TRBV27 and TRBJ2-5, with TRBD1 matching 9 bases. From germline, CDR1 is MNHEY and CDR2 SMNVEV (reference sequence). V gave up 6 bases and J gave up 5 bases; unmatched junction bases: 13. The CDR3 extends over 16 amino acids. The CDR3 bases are TGTGCCAGCAGGAAATCTGGGACAGGGTCGACGGAGACCCAGTACTTC. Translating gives CASRKSGTGSTETQYF.

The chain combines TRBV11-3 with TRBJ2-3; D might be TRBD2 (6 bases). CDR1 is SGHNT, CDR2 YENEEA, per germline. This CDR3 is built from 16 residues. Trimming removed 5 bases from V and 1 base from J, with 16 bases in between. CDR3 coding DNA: TGTGCCAGCAGCCCGGGATACGGGGGAGGCACAGATACGCAGTATTTT. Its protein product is CASSPGYGGGTDTQYF.

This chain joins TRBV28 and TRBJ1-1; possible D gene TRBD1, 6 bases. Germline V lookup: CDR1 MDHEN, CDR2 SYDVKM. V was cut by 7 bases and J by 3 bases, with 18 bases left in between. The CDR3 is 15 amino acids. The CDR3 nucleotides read TGTGCCAGCATCCTTGGGGGGGCAACGTACACTGAAGCTTTCTTT. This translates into CASILGGATYTEAFF.

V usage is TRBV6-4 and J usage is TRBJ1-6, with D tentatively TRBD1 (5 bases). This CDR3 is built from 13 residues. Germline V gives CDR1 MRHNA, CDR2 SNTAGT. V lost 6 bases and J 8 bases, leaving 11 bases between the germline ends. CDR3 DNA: TGTGCCAGCAGGGGCAGGGTTGATTCACCCCTCCACTTT. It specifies CASRGRVDSPLHF.

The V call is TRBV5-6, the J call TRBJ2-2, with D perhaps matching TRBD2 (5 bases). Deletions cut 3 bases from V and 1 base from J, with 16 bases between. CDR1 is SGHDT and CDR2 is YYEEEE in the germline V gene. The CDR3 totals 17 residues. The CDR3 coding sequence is TGTGCCAGCAGCTGGGAACGGGGATCGAAGAACACCGGGGAGCTGTTTTTT. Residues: CASSWERGSKNTGELFF.

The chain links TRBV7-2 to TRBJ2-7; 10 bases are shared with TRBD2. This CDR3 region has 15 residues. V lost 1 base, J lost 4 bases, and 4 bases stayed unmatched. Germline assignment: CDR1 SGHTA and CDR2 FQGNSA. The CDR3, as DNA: TGTGCCAGCAGCTTAGAAACTAGCGGGGTTTACGAGCAGTACTTC. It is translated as CASSLETSGVYEQYF.

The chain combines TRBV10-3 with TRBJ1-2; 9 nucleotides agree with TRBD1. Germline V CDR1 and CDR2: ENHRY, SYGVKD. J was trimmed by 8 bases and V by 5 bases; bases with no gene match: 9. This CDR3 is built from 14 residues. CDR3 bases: TGTGCCATCAGTCCCGGACAGGGGAGGGAAGGCTACACCTTC. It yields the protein CAISPGQGREGYTF.

CDR3 sequence reads: CASSRLGQREGYNEQFF. In DNA form, the CDR3 reads TGCGCCAGCAGCCGGCTTGGCCAGCGGGAGGGGTACAATGAGCAGTTCTTC. The chain combines TRBV4-1 with TRBJ2-1, with 10 positions matching TRBD2. The CDR3 consists of 17 residues. In germline, CDR1 is MGHRA, CDR2 YSYEKL. Trimming took 4 bases from V and 4 from J; bases not matched to a gene: 10.

The CDR3 region has the DNA TGTGCCAGCAGCTTACCCGGTAAGCCAGGCGGGGGAGCTGAGCAGTTCTTC. It codes for CASSLPGKPGGGAEQFF. This chain uses TRBV7-8 with TRBJ2-1, with TRBD2 identical over 7 bases. The CDR3 length is 17 residues. Trimming took 2 bases from V and 9 from J; bases not matched to a gene: 16. Germline CDR1 is SGHVS and CDR2 is FQNEAQ.

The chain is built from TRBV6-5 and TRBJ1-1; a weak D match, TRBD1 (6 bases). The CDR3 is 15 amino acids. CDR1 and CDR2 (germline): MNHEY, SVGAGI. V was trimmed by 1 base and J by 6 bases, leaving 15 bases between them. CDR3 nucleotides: TGTGCCAGCAGTTACTGGGGCCAGACAGGCGCTGAAGCTTTCTTT. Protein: CASSYWGQTGAEAFF.

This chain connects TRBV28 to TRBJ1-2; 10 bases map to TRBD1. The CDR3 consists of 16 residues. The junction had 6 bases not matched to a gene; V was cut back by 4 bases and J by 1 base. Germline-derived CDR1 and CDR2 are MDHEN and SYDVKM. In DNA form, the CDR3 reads TGTGCCAGCAGTTCGCCAAGGGACAGGGGTAACTATGGCTACACCTTC. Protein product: CASSSPRDRGNYGYTF.

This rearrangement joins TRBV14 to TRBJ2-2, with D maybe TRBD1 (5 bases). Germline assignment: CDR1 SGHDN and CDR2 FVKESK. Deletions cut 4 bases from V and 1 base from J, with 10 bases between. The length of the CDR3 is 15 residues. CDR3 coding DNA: TGTGCCAGCAGCCGGATAGACAGGAACACCGGGGAGCTGTTTTTT. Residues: CASSRIDRNTGELFF. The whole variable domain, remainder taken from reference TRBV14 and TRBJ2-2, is EAGVTQFPSHSVIEKGQTVTLRCDPISGHDNLYWYRRVMGKEIKFLLHFVKESKQDESGMPNNRFLAERTGGTYSTLKVQPAELEDSGVYFCASSRIDRNTGELFFGEGSRLTVL.

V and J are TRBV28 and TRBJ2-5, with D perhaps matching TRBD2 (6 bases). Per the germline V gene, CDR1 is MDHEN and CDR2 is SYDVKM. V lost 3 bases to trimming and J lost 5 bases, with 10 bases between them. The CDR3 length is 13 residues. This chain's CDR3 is CASSFRGLETQYF. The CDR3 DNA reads TGTGCCAGCAGTTTTCGGGGGTTGGAGACCCAGTACTTC.

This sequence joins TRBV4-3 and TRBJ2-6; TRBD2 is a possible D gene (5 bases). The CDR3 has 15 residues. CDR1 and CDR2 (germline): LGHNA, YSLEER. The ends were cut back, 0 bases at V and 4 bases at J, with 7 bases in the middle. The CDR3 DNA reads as TGCGCCAGCAGCCAAGATCTAGCCGGGGCCAACGTCCTGACTTTC. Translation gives CASSQDLAGANVLTF.

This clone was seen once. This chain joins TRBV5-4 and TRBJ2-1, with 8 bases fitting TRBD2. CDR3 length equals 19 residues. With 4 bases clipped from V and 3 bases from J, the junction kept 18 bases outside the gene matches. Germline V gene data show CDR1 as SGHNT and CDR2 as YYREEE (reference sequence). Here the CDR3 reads CASSPAGGEGREYYNEQFF. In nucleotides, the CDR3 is TGTGCCAGCAGCCCCGCCGGGGGGGAGGGCCGAGAATACTACAATGAGCAGTTCTTC.

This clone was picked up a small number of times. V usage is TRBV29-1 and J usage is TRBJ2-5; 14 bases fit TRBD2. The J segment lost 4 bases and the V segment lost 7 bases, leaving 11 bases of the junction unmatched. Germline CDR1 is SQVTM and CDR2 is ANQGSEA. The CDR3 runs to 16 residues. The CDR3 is CSGAGLAGVGAETQYF. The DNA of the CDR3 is TGCAGCGGCGCGGGACTAGCGGGAGTAGGTGCAGAGACCCAGTACTTC.

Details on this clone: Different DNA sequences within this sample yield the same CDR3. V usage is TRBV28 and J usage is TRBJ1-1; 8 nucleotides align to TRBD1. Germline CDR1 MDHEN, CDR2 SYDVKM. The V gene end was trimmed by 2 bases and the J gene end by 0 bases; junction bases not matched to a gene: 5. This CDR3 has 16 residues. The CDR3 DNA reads TGTGCCAGCAGTTTACGAACAGGGGGATTGAACACTGAAGCTTTCTTT. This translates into CASSLRTGGLNTEAFF.

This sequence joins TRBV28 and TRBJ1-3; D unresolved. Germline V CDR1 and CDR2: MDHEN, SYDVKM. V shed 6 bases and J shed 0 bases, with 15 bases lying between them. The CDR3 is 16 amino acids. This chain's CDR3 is CASSLIQLSSGNTIYF. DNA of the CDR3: TGTGCCAGCAGCCTTATACAGCTTAGCTCTGGAAACACCATATATTTT. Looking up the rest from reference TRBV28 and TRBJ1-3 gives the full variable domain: DVKVTQSSRYLVKRTGEKVFLECVQDMDHENMFWYRQDPGLGLRLIYFSYDVKMKEKGDIPEGYSVSREKKERFSLILESASTNQTSMYLCASSLIQLSSGNTIYFGEGSWLTVV.

The CDR3 DNA sequence: TGTGCCAGCAGTTTACCCAAGCAGGGTAGAACTGAAGCTTTCTTT. Translated, it gives CASSLPKQGRTEAFF. The chain is built from TRBV28 and TRBJ1-1, with D tentatively TRBD1 (5 bases). With 2 bases removed from V and 5 bases from J, the gap between germline ends came to 15 bases. Germline CDR1 is MDHEN and CDR2 is SYDVKM. This CDR3 is built from 15 residues.

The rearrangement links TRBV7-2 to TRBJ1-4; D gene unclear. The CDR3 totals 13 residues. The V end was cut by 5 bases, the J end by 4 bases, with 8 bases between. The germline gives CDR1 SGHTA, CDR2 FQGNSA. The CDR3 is CASSTALNEKLFF. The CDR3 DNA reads TGTGCCAGCAGCACCGCGCTTAATGAAAAACTGTTTTTT.

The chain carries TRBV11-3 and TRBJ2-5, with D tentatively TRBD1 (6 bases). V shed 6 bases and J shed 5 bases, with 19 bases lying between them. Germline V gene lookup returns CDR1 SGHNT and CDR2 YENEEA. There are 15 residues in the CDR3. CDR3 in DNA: TGTGCCAGCAGTAACAGGGAGCCCCTGGGGGAGACCCAGTACTTC. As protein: CASSNREPLGETQYF.

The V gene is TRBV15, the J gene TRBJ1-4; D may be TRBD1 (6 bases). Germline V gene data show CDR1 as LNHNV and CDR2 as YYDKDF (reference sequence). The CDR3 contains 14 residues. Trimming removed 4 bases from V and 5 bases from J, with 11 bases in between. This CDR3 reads CATSMNRVNEKLFF. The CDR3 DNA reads TGTGCCACCAGCATGAACAGGGTAAATGAAAAACTGTTTTTT.

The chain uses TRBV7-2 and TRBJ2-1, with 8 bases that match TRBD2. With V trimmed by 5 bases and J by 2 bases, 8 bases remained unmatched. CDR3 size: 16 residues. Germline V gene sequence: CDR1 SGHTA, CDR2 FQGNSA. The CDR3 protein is CASSPGGRRAYNEQFF. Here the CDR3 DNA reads TGTGCCAGCAGCCCGGGGGGGCGGAGGGCCTACAATGAGCAGTTCTTC.